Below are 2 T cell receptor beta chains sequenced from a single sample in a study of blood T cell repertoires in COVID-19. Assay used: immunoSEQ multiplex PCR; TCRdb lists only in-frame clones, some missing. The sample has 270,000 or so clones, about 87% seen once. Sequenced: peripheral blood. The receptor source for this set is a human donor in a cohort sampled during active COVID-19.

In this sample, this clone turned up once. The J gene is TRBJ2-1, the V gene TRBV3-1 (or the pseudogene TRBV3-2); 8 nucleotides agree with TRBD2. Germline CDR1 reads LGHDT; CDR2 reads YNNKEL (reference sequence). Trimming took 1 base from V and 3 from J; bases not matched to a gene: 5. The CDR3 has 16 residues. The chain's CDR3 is CASSQGRAGGYNEQFF. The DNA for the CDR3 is TGTGCCAGCAGCCAAGGGAGGGCGGGAGGCTACAATGAGCAGTTCTTC.

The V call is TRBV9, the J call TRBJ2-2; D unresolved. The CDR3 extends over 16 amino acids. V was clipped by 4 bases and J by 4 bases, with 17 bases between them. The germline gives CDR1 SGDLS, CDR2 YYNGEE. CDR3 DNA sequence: TGTGCCAGCAGCCCCTCCGTCGGAGCAACCACCGGGGAGCTGTTTTTT. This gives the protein CASSPSVGATTGELFF.